The 2 T cell receptor beta chains reported below all come from one sample, sequenced in a study of blood T cell repertoires in COVID-19. Here immunoSEQ multiplex PCR was the method, and the copy in TCRdb shows in-frame clones only, minus some. The sample lists 150,000 to 200,000 clones; about 80% were seen once. The sequenced sample was peripheral blood. Every receptor here comes from a woman older than 75 with acute or convalescent COVID-19.

V is TRBV5-1 and J is TRBJ1-1; TRBD1 agrees at 9 bases. The CDR3 spans 14 residues. J was trimmed by 4 bases and V by 7 bases; bases with no gene match: 8. Looked up from germline, CDR1 is SGHRS and CDR2 is YFSETQ. The chain's CDR3 is CASFEGTGPTEAFF. The CDR3 coding sequence is TGCGCCAGCTTCGAAGGGACAGGGCCCACTGAAGCTTTCTTT.

The gene calls are TRBV2 and TRBJ2-2; the D is unclear. CDR1 is SNHLY and CDR2 is FYNNEI in the germline V gene. The CDR3 has 13 residues. V dropped 8 bases and J dropped 5 bases, with 12 bases sitting between them. The chain's CDR3 is CASDFFRTGELFF. The CDR3 DNA sequence: TGTGCCAGCGATTTTTTCCGGACCGGGGAGCTGTTTTTT.